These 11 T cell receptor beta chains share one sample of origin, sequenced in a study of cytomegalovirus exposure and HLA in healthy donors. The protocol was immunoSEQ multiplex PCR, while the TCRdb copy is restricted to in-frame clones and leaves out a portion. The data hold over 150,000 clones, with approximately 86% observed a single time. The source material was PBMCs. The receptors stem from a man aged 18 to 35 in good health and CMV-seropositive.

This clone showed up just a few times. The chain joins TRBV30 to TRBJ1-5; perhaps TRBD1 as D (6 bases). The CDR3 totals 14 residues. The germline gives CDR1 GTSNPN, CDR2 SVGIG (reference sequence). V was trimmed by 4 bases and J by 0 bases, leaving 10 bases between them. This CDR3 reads CAWTGGGSNQPQHF. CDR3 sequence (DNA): TGTGCCTGGACGGGGGGCGGTAGCAATCAGCCCCAGCATTTT.

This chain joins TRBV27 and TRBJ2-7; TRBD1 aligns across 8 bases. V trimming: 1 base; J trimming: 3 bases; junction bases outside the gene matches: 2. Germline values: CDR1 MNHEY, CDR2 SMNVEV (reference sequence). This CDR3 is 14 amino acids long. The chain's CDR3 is CASSLWGQVYEQYF. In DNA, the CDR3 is TGTGCCAGCAGTTTATGGGGACAGGTCTACGAGCAGTACTTC.

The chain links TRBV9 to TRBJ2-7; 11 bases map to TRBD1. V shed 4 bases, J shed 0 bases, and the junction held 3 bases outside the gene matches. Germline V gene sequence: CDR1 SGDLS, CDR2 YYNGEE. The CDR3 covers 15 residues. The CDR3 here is CASSWGQGVSYEQYF. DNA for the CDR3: TGTGCCAGCAGCTGGGGACAGGGGGTCTCCTACGAGCAGTACTTC.

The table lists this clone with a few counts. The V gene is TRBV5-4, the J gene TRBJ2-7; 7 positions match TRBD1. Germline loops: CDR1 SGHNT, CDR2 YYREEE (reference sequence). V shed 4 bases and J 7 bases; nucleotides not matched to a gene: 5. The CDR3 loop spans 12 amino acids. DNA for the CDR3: TGTGCCAGCAGCGAGGGGGCAGGGGAGCAGTACTTC. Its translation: CASSEGAGEQYF.

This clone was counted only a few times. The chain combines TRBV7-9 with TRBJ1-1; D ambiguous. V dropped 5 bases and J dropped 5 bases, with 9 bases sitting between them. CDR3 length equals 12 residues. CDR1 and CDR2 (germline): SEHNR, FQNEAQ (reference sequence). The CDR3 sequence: CASSMWETEAFF. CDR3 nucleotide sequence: TGTGCCAGCAGCATGTGGGAGACTGAAGCTTTCTTT.

Here the CDR3 reads CAASTPPQETQYF. Written as DNA, the CDR3 is TGTGCCGCCTCTACCCCACCCCAAGAGACCCAGTACTTC. The chain combines TRBV10-3 with TRBJ2-5; D is uncertain. V was trimmed by 11 bases and J by 1 base, leaving 14 bases between them. Looked up from germline, CDR1 is ENHRY and CDR2 is SYGVKD. CDR3 length: 13 residues.

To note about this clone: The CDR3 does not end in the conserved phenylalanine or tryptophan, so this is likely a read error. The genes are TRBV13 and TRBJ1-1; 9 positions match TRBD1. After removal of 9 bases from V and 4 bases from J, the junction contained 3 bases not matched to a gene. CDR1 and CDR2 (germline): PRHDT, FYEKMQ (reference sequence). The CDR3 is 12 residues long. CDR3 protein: CASGQGLTEAFS. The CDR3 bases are TGTGCCAGTGGACAGGGGCTCACTGAAGCTTTCTCT.

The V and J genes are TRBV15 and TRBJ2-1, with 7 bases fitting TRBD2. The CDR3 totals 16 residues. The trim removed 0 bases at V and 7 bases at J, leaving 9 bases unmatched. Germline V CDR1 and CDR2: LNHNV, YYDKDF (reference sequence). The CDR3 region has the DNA TGTGCCACCAGCAGAGATGTCCCTCTAGCGGCGAATGAGCAGTTCTTC. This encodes CATSRDVPLAANEQFF.

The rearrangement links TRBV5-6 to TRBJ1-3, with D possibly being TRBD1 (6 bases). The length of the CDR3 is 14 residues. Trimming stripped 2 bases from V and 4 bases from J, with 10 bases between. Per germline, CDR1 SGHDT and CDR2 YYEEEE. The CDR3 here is CASSFSGAGNTIYF. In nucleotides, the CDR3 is TGTGCCAGCAGCTTTTCAGGGGCAGGAAACACCATATATTTT.

CDR3 nucleotides: TGTGCCAGCAGCCACGGGGAGCCCGGGGGGCGTGAGCAGTTCTTC. This gives the protein CASSHGEPGGREQFF. The gene calls are TRBV5-6 and TRBJ2-1, with a tentative D call TRBD2 (7 bases). The CDR3 is made up of 15 amino acids. V lost 4 bases, J lost 9 bases, and 20 bases lay in between. Germline CDR1 is SGHDT and CDR2 is YYEEEE.

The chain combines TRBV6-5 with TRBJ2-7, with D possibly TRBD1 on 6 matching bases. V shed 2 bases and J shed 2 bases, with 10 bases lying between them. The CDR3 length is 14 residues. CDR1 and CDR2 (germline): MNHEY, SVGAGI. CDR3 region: CASSYGGATYEQYF. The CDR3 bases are TGTGCCAGCAGTTACGGGGGCGCCACCTACGAGCAGTACTTC.